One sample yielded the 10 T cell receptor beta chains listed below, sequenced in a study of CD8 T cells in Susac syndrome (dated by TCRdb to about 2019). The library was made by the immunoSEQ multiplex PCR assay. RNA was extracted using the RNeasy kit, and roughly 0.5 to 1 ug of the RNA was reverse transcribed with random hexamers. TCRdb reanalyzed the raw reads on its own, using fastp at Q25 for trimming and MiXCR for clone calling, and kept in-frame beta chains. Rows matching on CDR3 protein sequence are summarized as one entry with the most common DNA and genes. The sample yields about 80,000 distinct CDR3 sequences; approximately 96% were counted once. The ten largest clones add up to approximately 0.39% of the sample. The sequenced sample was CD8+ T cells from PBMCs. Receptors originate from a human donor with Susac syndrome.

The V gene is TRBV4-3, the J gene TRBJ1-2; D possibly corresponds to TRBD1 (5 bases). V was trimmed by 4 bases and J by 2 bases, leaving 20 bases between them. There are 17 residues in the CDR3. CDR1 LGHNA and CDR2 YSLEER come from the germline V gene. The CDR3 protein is CASSPRSGLNMNYGYTF. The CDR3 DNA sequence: TGCGCCAGCAGCCCACGATCGGGACTCAACATGAACTATGGCTACACCTTC.

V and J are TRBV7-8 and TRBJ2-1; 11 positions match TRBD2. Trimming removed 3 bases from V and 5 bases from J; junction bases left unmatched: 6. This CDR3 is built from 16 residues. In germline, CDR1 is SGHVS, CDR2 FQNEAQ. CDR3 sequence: CASSFLPGLADNEQFF. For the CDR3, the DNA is TGTGCCAGCAGCTTCCTACCGGGACTAGCGGACAATGAGCAGTTCTTC. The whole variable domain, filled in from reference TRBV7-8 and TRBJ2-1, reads GAGVSQSPRYKVAKRGQDVALRCDPISGHVSLFWYQQALGQGPEFLTYFQNEAQLDKSGLPSDRFFAERPEGSVSTLKIQRTQQEDSAVYLCASSFLPGLADNEQFFGPGTRLTVL.

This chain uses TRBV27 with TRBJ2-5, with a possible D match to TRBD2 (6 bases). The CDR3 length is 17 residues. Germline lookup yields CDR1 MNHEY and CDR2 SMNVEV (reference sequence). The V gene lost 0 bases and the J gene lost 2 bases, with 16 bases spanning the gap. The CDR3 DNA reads TGTGCCAGCAGTTTATCTCCTGGAGGGGTATTACAAGAGACCCAGTACTTC. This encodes CASSLSPGGVLQETQYF.

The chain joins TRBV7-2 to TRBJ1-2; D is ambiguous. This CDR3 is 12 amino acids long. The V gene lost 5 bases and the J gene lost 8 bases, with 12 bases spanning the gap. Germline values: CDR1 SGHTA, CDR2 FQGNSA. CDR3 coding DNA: TGTGCCAGCAGCCCGCAGATTGAGGGCTACACCTTC. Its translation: CASSPQIEGYTF.

DNA for the CDR3: TGTGCCAGCAGTTTAGCGCCGACCTACGAGCAGTACTTC. The encoded protein is CASSLAPTYEQYF. The chain joins TRBV27 to TRBJ2-7, with D unresolved. Germline CDR1 is MNHEY and CDR2 is SMNVEV (reference sequence). The CDR3 runs to 13 residues. Trimming removed 2 bases from V and 2 bases from J, with 7 bases in between.

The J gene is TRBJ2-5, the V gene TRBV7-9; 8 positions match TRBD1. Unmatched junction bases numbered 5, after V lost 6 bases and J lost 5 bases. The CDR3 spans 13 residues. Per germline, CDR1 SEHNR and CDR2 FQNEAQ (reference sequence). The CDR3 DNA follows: TGTGCCAGCAGGGCAGGGGGCGAGGAGACCCAGTACTTC. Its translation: CASRAGGEETQYF.

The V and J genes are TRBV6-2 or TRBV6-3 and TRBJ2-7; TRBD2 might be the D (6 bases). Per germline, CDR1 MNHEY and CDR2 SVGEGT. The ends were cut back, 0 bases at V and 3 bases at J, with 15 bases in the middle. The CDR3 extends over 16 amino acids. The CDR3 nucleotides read TGTGCCAGCAGTTACTCCCTCTTCAGGGAGGTCTACGAGCAGTACTTC. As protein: CASSYSLFREVYEQYF.

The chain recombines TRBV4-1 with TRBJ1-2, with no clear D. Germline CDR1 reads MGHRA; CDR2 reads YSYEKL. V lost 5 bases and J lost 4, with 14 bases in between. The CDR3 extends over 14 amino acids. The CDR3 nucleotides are TGCGCCAGCAGCTCCACTTGGGGTACCTATGGCTACACCTTC. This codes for CASSSTWGTYGYTF.

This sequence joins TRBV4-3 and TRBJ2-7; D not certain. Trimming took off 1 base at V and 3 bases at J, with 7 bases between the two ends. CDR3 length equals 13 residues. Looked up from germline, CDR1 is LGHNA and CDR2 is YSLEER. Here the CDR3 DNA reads TGCGCCAGCAGCCAAGGGCTATTCTACGAGCAGTACTTC. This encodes CASSQGLFYEQYF.

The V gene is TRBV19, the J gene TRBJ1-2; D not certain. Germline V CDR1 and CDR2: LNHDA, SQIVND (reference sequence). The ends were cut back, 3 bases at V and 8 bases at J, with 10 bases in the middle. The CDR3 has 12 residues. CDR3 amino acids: CASSIWSSGYTF. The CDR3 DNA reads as TGTGCCAGTAGTATTTGGAGTTCGGGCTACACCTTC.